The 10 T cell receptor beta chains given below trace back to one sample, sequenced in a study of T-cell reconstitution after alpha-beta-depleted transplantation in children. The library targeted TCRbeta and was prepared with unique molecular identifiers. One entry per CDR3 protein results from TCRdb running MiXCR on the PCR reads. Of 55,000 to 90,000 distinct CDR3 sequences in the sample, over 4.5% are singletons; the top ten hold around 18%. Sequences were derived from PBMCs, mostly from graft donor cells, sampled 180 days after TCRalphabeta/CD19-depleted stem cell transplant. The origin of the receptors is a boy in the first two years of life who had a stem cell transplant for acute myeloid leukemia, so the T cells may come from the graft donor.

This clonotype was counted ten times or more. The CDR3 sequence is CSVPGPTVGELFF. For the CDR3, the DNA is TGCAGCGTCCCCGGGCCGACGGTGGGGGAGCTGTTTTTT. The chain has TRBV29-1 and TRBJ2-2; no clear D gene. Per germline, CDR1 SQVTM and CDR2 ANQGSEA. Trimming left V 6 bases short and J 8 bases short, with 16 bases between. The CDR3 contains 13 residues.

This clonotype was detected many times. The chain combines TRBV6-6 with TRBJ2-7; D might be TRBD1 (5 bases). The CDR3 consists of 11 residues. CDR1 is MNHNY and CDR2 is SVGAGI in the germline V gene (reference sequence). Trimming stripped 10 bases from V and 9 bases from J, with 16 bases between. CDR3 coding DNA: TGTGCCACCATGGAAGGCCAGGGGCAGTACTTC. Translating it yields CATMEGQGQYF.

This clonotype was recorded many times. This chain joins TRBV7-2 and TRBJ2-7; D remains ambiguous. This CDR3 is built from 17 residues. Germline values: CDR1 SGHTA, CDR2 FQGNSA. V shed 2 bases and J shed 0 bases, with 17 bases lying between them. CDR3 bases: TGTGCCAGCAGCTTAAGCCGATCGGCAGCCGACTCCTACGAGCAGTACGTC. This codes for CASSLSRSAADSYEQYV.

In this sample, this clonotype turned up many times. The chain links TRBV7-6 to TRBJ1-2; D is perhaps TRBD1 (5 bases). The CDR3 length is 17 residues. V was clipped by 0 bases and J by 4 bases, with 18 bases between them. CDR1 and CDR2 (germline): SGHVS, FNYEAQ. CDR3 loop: CASSLAPMGQGGYGYTF. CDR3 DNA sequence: TGTGCCAGCAGCTTAGCCCCGATGGGGCAGGGAGGCTATGGCTACACCTTC. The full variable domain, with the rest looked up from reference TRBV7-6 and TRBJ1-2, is GAGVSQSPRYKVTKRGQDVALRCDPISGHVSLYWYRQALGQGPEFLTYFNYEAQQDKSGLPNDRFSAERPEGSISTLTIQRTEQRDSAMYRCASSLAPMGQGGYGYTFGSGTRLTVV.

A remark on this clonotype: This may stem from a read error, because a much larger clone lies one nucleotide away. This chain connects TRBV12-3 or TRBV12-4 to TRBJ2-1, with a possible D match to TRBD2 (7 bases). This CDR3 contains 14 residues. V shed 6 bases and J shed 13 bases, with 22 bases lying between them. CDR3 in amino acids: CASSSMGGRMDQFF. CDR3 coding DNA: TGTGCCAGCAGCTCAATGGGGGGGCGGATGGACCAGTTCTTC.

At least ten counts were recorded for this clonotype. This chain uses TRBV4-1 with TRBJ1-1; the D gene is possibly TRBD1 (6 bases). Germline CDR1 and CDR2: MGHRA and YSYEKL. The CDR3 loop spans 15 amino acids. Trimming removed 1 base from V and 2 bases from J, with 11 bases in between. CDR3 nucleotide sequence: TGCGCCAGCAGCCAAGTGACAGGCCTTAACACTGAAGCTTTCTTT. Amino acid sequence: CASSQVTGLNTEAFF.

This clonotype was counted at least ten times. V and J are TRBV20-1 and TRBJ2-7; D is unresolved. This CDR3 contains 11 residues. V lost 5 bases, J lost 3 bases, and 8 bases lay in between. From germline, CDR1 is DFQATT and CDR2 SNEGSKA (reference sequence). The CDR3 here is CSALRDYEQYV. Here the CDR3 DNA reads TGCAGTGCTCTAAGGGACTACGAGCAGTACGTC.

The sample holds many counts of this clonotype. DNA of the CDR3: TGTGCCAGCAGTTACTCGGGACAGTGGAGCTCCTACGAGCAGTACTTC. Translation: CASSYSGQWSSYEQYF. V and J are TRBV6-5 and TRBJ2-7; TRBD1 agrees at 7 bases. CDR1 and CDR2 from the germline V gene are MNHEY and SVGAGI. V was clipped by 0 bases and J by 0 bases; unmatched bases: 5. The length of the CDR3 is 16 residues.

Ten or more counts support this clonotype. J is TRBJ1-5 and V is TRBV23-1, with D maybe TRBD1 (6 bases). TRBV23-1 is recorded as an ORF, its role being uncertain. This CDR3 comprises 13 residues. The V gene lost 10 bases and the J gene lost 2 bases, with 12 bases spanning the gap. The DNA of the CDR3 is TGCGCCACCCCGACAGGATGCAATCAGCCCCAGCATTTT. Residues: CATPTGCNQPQHF.

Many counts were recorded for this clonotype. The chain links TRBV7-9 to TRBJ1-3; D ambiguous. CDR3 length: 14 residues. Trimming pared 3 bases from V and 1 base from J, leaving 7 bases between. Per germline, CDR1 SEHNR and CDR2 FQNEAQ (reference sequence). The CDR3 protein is CASSLRVSGNTIYF. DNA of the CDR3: TGTGCCAGCAGCTTGAGAGTTTCTGGAAACACCATATATTTT.